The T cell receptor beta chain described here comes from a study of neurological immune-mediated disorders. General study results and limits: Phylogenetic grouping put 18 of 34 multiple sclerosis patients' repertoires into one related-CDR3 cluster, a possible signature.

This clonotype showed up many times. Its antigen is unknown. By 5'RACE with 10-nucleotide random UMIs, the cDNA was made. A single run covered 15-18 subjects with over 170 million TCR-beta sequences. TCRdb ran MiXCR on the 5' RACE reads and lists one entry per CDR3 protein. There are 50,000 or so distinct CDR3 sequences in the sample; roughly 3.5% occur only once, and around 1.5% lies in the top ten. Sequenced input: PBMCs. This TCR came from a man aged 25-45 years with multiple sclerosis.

CDR3 nucleotide sequence: TGCAGCGTTGGCCAAGGTCACAATGAGCAGTTCTTC. The encoded protein is CSVGQGHNEQFF. The chain employs TRBV29-1 and TRBJ2-1; D unclear. Between the trimmed V and J ends, which lost 4 bases and 5 bases, there was a span of 9 bases. Per the germline V gene, CDR1 is SQVTM and CDR2 is ANQGSEA. This CDR3 contains 12 residues.